This T cell receptor beta chain was recovered during a study of blood T cell dynamics during melanoma immunotherapy. Time point described: pre-treatment baseline. The ends lost 5 bases at V and 2 bases at J; junction bases unmatched: 7. The V gene's germline CDR1 is SEHNR and CDR2 FQNEAQ (reference sequence). This CDR3 has 16 amino acids. Assay used: immunoSEQ multiplex PCR; TCRdb lists only in-frame clones, some missing. Among about 14,000 clones, 85% to 90% were seen once, and the ten largest hold 6% to 7.5%. V and J are TRBV7-9 and TRBJ2-3; 10 bases map to TRBD2. The sample here was blood, taken from a patient treated with checkpoint blockade. The source is a human donor with melanoma. CDR3 nucleotide sequence: TGTGCCAGCAGCCTATCTAGCGGGGGCAACACAGATACGCAGTATTTT. Its translation: CASSLSSGGNTDTQYF.